This note documents a single T cell receptor beta chain sequence. Its antigen remains unidentified. Via MiXCR, TCRdb re-called the 5' RACE reads, giving one row per CDR3 protein. Altogether 320,000 or so distinct CDR3 sequences are present, 8% to 9.5% being singletons, with the ten largest covering approximately 18%. These data originate in a study of T cells after yellow fever vaccination. Study-wide points: Weaker overall, the secondary response nonetheless peaked faster (day 5 versus 15). A small share of clonotypes appeared in both CD4 and CD8 compartments.

V gave up 7 bases and J gave up 5 bases; unmatched junction bases: 13. CDR3 length equals 15 residues. The germline V gene has CDR1 LNHDA and CDR2 SQIVND (reference sequence). The sequencing used PBMCs, collected approximately 47 days after the first yellow fever vaccination. The clonotype originates from a man between 18 and 29 years old who received the YFV17D yellow fever vaccine. V and J are TRBV19 and TRBJ2-5; 7 bases are shared with TRBD1. In DNA form, the CDR3 reads TGTGCCAGTACCCGAGTAGGGGGCTCTCGGGAGACCCAGTACTTC. Its translation is CASTRVGGSRETQYF. Full variable domain (missing parts from reference TRBV19 and TRBJ2-5): DGGITQSPKYLFRKEGQNVTLSCEQNLNHDAMYWYRQDPGQGLRLIYYSQIVNDFQKGDIAEGYSVSREKKESFPLTVTSAQKNPTAFYLCASTRVGGSRETQYFGPGTRLLVL.